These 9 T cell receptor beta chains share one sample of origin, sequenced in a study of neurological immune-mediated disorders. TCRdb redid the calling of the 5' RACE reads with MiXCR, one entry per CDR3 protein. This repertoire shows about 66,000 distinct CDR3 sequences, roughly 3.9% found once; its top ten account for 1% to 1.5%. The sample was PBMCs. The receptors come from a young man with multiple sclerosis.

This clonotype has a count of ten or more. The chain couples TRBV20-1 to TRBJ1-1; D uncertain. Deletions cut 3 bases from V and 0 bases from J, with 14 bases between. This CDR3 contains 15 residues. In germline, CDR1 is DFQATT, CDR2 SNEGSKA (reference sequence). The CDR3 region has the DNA TGCAGTGCTAGCTTTTTTTTAAAAATGAACACTGAAGCTTTCTTT. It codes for CSASFFLKMNTEAFF.

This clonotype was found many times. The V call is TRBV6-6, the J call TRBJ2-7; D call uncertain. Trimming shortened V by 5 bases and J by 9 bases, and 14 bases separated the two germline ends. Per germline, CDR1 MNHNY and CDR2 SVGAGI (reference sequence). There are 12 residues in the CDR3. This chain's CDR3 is CASSPVDSVQYF. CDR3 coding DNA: TGTGCCAGCAGTCCGGTGGATTCGGTGCAGTACTTC.

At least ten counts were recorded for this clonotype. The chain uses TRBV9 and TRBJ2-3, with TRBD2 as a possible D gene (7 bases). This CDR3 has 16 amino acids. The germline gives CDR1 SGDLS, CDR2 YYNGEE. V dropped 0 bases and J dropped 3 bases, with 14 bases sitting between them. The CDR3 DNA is TGTGCCAGCAGCGTAGCTGCGCGGGGGCGAACAGATACGCAGTATTTT. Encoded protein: CASSVAARGRTDTQYF.

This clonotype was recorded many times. CDR3 sequence reads: CASSLFLVSSTDTQYF. The CDR3 DNA follows: TGTGCCAGCAGTTTGTTCCTTGTATCTAGCACAGATACGCAGTATTTT. The chain joins TRBV12-3 or TRBV12-4 to TRBJ2-3; D gene uncertain. This CDR3 is 16 amino acids long. V gave up 3 bases and J gave up 0 bases, with 13 bases separating them.

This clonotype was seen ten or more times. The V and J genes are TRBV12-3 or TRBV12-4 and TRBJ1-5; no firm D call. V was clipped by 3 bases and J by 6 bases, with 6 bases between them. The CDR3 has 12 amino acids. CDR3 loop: CASSFSGQPQHF. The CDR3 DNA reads TGTGCCAGCAGTTTTTCCGGTCAGCCCCAGCATTTT.

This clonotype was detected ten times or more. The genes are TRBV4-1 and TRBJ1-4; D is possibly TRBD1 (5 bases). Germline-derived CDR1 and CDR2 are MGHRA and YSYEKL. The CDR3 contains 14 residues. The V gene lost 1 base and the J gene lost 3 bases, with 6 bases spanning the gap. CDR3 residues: CASSQVQANEKLFF. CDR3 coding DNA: TGCGCCAGCAGCCAAGTACAGGCTAATGAAAAACTGTTTTTT.

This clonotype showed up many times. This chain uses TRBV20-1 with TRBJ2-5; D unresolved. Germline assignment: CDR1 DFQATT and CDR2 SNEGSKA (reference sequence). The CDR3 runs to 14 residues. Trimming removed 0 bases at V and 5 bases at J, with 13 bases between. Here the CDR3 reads CSARDSALRETQYF. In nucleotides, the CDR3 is TGCAGTGCTAGAGATTCAGCTCTCCGGGAGACCCAGTACTTC.

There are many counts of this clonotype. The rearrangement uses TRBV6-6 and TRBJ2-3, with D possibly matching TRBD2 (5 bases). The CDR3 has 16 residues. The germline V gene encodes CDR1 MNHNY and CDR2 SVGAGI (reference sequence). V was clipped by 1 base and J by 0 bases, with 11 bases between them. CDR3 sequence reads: CASSYFSVTSTDTQYF. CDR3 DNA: TGTGCCAGCAGTTACTTTAGCGTAACTAGCACAGATACGCAGTATTTT.

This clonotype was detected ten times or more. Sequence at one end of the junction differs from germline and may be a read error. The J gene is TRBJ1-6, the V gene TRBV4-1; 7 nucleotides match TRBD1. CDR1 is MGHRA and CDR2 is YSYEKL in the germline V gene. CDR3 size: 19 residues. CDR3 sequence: CASSQAPGQISSYNSPLNF. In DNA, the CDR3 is TGCGCCAGCAGCCAAGCCCCGGGACAGATAAGCTCCTATAATTCACCCCTCAACTTT.